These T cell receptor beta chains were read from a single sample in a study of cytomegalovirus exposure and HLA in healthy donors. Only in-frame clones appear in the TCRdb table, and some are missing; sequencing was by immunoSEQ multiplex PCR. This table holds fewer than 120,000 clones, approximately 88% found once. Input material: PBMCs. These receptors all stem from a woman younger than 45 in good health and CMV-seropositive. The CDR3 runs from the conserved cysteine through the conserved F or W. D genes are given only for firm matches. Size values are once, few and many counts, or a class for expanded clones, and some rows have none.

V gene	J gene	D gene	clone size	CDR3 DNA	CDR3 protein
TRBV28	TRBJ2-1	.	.	TGTGCCAGCGAGCGGGCCTCCTACAATGAGCAGTTCTTC	CASERASYNEQFF
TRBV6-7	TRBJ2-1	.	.	TGTGCCACTCTCGGAGCCTACAATGAGCAGTTCTTC	CATLGAYNEQFF
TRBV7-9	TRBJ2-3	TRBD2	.	TGTGCCAGCAGCCCAGGGACTAGCGGGGGGTCCACAGATACGCAGTATTTT	CASSPGTSGGSTDTQYF
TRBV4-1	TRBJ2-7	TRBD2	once	TGCGCCAGCAGCCAAGCTCTTACCGGGACTACGTACGAGCAGTACTTC	CASSQALTGTTYEQYF
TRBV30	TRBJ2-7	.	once	TGTGCCTGGAGCCCGAGAGCAATTGCGGCATCTGGGCAGTACTTC	CAWSPRAIAASGQYF
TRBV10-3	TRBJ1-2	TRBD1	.	TGTGCCATCAGCCTGGACAGGGGCTATGGCTACACCTTC	CAISLDRGYGYTF
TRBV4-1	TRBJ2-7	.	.	TGCGCCAGCAGCCAAGTCCCGGGCAGCGGCTACGAGCAGTACTTC	CASSQVPGSGYEQYF
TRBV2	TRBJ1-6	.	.	TGTGCCAGCAGTGACGTCTCCTATAATTCACCCCTCCACTTT	CASSDVSYNSPLHF
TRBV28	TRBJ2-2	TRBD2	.	TGTGCCAGCAGCCCCACTAGGGGAGGGATCCAAGAGGACGGGGAGCTGTTTTTT	CASSPTRGGIQEDGELFF
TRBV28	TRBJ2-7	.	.	TGTGCCAGCAGTTTCCAGGGATCCTACGAGCAGTATTTC	CASSFQGSYEQYF
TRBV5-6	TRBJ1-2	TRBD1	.	TGTGCCAGCAGCTTGAAGTTCGGGACAGGGATTAGGGGCTACACCTTC	CASSLKFGTGIRGYTF
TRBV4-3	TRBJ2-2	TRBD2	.	TGCGCCAGCAGCCATGTAGCGGGAGGGCCGGTCGGGGAGCTGTTTTTT	CASSHVAGGPVGELFF
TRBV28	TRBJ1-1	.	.	TGTGCCAGCGAAACCCGGGGGACTGAAGCTTTCTTT	CASETRGTEAFF
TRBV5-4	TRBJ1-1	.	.	TGTGCCAGCAGCCGGGAACAGGGTAGCACTGAAGCTTTCTTT	CASSREQGSTEAFF
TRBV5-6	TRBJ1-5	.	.	TGTGCCAGCAGCTCCGGGATTCGGCAGCCCCAGCATTTT	CASSSGIRQPQHF
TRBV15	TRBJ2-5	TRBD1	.	TGTGCCACCAGCAGTGACCCGACAGGGGGAGAGACCCAGTACTTC	CATSSDPTGGETQYF
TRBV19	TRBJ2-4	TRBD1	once	TGTGCCAGTAGTTCGCGCGGGACAGGGCCTTTCCTAGCCAAAAACATTCAGTACTTC	CASSSRGTGPFLAKNIQYF
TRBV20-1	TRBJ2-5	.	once	TGCAGTGCTAGAGTTCTGGAGACCCAGTACTTC	CSARVLETQYF
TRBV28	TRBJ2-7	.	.	TGTGCCAGCAGCTACCCCCTCGGGAGCTCCTACGAGCAGTACTTC	CASSYPLGSSYEQYF
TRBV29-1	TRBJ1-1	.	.	TGCAGCGTTGAGGGGGAGGGCTTTGTAGCTTTCTTT	CSVEGEGFVAFF
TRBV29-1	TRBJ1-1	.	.	TGCAGCGGTATCCGATCGGGAAACACTGAAGCTTTCTTT	CSGIRSGNTEAFF
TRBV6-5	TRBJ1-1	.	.	TGTGCCAGCAGTTACGCCGGGAACACTGAAGCTTTCTTT	CASSYAGNTEAFF
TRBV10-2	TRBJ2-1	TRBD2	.	TGCGCCAGCAGTGTCTCTGGCGGGAGTTTTCGCAATGAGCAGTTCTTC	CASSVSGGSFRNEQFF
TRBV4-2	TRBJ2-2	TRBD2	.	TGTGCCAGCAGCCAAGGGACTAGCGGGGTTACCGGGGAGCTGTTTTTT	CASSQGTSGVTGELFF
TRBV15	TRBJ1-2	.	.	TGTGCCACCAGCAGAGAAGAGCGAGTCTCTCCTAACTATGGCTACACCTTC	CATSREERVSPNYGYTF
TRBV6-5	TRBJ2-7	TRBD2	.	TGTGCCAGCAGGAAGGGACTAGCGGGATACGAGCAGTACTTC	CASRKGLAGYEQYF
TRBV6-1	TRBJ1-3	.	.	TGTGCCAGCGCCCACAACTCTGGAAACACCATATATTTT	CASAHNSGNTIYF
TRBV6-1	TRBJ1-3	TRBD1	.	TGTGCCAGCAGCCCCCGGGACAGGCCCGGAAACACCATATATTTT	CASSPRDRPGNTIYF
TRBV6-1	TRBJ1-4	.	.	TGTGCCAGCAATTATGCGGGCTCCGTGGGGGAAAAACTGTTTTTT	CASNYAGSVGEKLFF
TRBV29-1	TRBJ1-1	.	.	TGCAGCGTTGAAAATAGGGGTAGCACTGAAGCTTTCTTT	CSVENRGSTEAFF
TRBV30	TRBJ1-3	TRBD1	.	TGTGCCTGGAGCGAAAACCGACAGGGGCTGCGGAACACCATATATTTT	CAWSENRQGLRNTIYF